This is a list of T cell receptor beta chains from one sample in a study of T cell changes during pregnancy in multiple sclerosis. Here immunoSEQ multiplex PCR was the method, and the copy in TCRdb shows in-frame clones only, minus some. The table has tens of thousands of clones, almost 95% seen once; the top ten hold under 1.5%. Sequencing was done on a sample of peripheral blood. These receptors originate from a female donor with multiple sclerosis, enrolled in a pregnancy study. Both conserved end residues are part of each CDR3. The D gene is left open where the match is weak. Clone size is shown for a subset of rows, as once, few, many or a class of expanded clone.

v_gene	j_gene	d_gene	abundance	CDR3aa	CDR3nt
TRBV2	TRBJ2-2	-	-	CASSRVRAWTGELFF	TGTGCCAGCAGTCGGGTGAGGGCCTGGACCGGGGAGCTGTTTTTT
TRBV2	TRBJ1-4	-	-	CASGARTGPTNEKLFF	TGTGCCAGCGGAGCACGTACGGGGCCAACTAATGAAAAACTGTTTTTT
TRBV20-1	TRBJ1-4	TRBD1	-	CSARGSGTGVF	TGCAGTGCTAGAGGCTCCGGGACAGGCGTTTTT
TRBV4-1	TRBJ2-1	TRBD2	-	CASSLLGLANNEQFF	TGCGCCAGCAGCCTCTTGGGACTAGCGAACAATGAGCAGTTCTTC
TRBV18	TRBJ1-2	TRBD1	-	CASSPRGQGASGYTF	TGTGCCAGCTCACCACGAGGACAGGGGGCGAGTGGCTACACCTTC
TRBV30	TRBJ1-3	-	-	CAWSRNTIYF	TGTGCCTGGAGTAGGAACACCATATATTTT
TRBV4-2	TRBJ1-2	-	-	CASSQDKKGDYYGYTF	TGTGCCAGCAGCCAAGATAAAAAGGGGGACTACTATGGCTACACCTTC
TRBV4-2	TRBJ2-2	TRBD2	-	CASSYNPGLVDTGELFF	TGTGCCAGCAGCTACAATCCGGGACTAGTCGACACCGGGGAGCTGTTTTTT
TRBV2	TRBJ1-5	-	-	CASSVWRDKAYSNQPQHF	TGTGCCAGCAGTGTATGGCGGGACAAAGCCTATAGCAATCAGCCCCAGCATTTT
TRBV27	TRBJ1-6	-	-	CASSIMNSPLHF	TGTGCCAGCAGCATCATGAATTCACCCCTCCACTTT
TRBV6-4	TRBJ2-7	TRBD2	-	CASSDKRELTYEQYF	TGTGCCAGCAGTGACAAGCGGGAGCTCACCTACGAGCAGTACTTC
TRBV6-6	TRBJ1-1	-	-	CAAVGGGATEAFF	TGTGCCGCCGTCGGGGGAGGCGCGACTGAAGCTTTCTTT
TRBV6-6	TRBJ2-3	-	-	CASSGGPRGTDTQYF	TGTGCCAGCAGTGGGGGCCCGAGAGGCACAGATACGCAGTATTTT
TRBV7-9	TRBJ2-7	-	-	CASSSPASRAYEQYF	TGTGCCAGCAGCTCCCCGGCTAGCCGAGCCTACGAGCAGTACTTC
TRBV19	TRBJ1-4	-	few	CASSIFANRVEKLFF	TGTGCCAGTAGTATATTTGCAAATCGAGTAGAAAAACTGTTTTTT
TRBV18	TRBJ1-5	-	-	CASSPRGSNSNQPQHF	TGTGCCAGCTCACCTCGAGGCTCAAATAGCAATCAGCCCCAGCATTTT
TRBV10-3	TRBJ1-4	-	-	CAISEGAVEKLFF	TGTGCCATCAGTGAGGGAGCGGTTGAAAAACTGTTTTTT
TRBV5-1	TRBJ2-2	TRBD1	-	CASSGTGSGTGELFF	TGCGCCAGCAGCGGGACAGGATCCGGCACCGGGGAGCTGTTTTTT
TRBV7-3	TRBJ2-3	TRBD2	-	CASSLLAGVGTDTQYF	TGTGCCAGCAGCTTACTAGCGGGAGTGGGGACAGATACGCAGTATTTT
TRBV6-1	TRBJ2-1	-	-	CASKGSAGEQFF	TGTGCCAGCAAGGGATCGGCGGGTGAGCAGTTCTTC
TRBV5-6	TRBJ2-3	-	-	CASSGTHGNRDTQYF	TGTGCCAGCAGCGGAACCCATGGTAACCGCGATACGCAGTATTTT